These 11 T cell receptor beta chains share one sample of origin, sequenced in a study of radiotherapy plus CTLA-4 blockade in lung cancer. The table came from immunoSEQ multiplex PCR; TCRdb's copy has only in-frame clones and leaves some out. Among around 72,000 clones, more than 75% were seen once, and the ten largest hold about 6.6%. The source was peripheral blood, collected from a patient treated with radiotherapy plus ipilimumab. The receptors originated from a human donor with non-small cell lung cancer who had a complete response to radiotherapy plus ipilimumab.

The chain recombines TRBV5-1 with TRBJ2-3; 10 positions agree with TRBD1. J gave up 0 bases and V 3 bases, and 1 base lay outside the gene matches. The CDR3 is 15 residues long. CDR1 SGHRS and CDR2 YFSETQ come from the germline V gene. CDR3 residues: CASSWGQGSTDTQYF. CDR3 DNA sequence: TGCGCCAGCAGCTGGGGACAGGGGAGCACAGATACGCAGTATTTT.

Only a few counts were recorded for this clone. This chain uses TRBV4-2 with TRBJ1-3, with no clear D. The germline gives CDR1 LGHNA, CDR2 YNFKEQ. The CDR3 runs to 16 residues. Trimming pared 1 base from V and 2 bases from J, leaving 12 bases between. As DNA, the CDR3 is TGTGCCAGCAGCCAAGCCCCGATAGTTGCTGGAAACACCATATATTTT. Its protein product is CASSQAPIVAGNTIYF.

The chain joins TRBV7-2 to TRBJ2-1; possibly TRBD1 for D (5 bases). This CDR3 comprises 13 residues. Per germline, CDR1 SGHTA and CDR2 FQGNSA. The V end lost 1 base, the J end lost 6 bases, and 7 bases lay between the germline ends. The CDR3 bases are TGTGCCAGCAGCTTAGGACAGCGCAATGAGCAGTTCTTC. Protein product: CASSLGQRNEQFF.

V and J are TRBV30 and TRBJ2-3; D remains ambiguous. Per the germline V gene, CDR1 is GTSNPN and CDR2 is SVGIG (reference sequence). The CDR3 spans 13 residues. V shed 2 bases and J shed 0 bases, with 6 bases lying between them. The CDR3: CAWSKASTDTQYF. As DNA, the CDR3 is TGTGCCTGGAGTAAGGCCAGCACAGATACGCAGTATTTT.

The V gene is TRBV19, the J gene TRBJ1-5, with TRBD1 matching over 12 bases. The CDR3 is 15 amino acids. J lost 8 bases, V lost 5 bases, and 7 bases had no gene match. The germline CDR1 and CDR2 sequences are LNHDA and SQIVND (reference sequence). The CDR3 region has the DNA TGTGCCAGTAGTCTCGGGACAGGGGGCGCGGAGCCCCAGCATTTT. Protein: CASSLGTGGAEPQHF.

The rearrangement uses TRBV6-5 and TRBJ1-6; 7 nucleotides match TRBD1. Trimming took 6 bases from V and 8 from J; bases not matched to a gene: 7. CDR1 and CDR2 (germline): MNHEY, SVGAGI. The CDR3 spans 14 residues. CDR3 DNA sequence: TGTGCCAGCAGCATCAGGGGGGGATATTCACCCCTCCACTTT. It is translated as CASSIRGGYSPLHF.

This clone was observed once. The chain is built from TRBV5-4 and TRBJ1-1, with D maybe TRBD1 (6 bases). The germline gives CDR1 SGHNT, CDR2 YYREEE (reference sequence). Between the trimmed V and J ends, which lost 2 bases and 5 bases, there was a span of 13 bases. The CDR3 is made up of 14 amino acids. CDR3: CASSFRDTRTEAFF. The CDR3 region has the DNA TGTGCCAGCAGCTTCCGGGACACGAGGACTGAAGCTTTCTTT.

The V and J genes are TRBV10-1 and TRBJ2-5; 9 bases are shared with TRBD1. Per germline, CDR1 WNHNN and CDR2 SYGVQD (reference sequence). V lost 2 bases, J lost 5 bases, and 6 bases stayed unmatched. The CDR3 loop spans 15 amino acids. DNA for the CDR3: TGCGCCAGCAGTGAGCTGGACAGGGGAAGGGAGACCCAGTACTTC. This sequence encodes CASSELDRGRETQYF.

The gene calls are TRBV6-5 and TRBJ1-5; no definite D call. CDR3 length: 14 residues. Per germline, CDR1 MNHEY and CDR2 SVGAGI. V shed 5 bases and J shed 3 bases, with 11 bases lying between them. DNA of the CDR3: TGTGCCAGCAGTAGTCGAGGGAACAATCAGCCCCAGCATTTT. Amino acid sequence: CASSSRGNNQPQHF.

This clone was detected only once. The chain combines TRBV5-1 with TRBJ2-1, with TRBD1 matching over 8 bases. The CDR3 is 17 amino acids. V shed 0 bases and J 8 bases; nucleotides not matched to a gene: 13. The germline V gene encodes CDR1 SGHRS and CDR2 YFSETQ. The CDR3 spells CASSLAAGTGGIYEQFF. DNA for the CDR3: TGCGCCAGCAGCTTGGCCGCCGGGACAGGTGGGATCTATGAGCAGTTCTTC.

The CDR3 loop reads CASSADGAGGNNEQFF. The CDR3 nucleotides are TGTGCCAGCAGCGCCGACGGAGCGGGAGGGAACAATGAGCAGTTCTTC. The chain joins TRBV9 to TRBJ2-1, with 10 bases that match TRBD2. V lost 3 bases, J lost 5 bases, and 8 bases stayed unmatched. The V gene's germline CDR1 is SGDLS and CDR2 YYNGEE. This CDR3 contains 16 residues.